This section outlines one T cell receptor beta chain sequence together with its context. Its antigen is unidentified. The CDR3 contains 16 residues. Germline CDR1 is SGDLS and CDR2 is YYNGEE. V was pared by 4 bases and J by 6 bases, with 23 bases between. This sample is part of a study of siplizumab effects on memory and regulatory T cells. Study-wide findings and caveats: Tregs proliferating in siplizumab cultures lacked confirmation of their suppressive function.

Approximately 98,000 TCR templates per sample were assayed. Generated by immunoSEQ multiplex PCR, the TCRdb table keeps only in-frame clones and is missing some. Of 75,000 to 95,000 clones listed, about 90% were seen once; the top ten hold approximately 15%. The sample was CD4+ T cells sorted from blood. The chain uses TRBV9 and TRBJ2-7; D is perhaps TRBD1 or TRBD2 (8 bases each). This sequence originates from a human donor in good health. CDR3 amino acids: CASSSSGTGWVLEQYF. In DNA form, the CDR3 reads TGTGCCAGCAGCAGTAGCGGGACAGGATGGGTTCTCGAGCAGTACTTC.